These 23 T cell receptor beta chains came from one sample sequenced in a study of T cell responses to AZD1222 COVID-19 vaccine. Sequenced by immunoSEQ multiplex PCR; TCRdb stores in-frame clones only, minus some. The sample records 45,000 to 70,000 clones, around 90% being singletons. This specimen was peripheral blood, taken 28 days after the second AZD1222 dose. All receptors come from an adult who received the AZD1222 COVID-19 vaccine.

The J gene is TRBJ2-2, the V gene TRBV7-6; D tentatively reads TRBD1 or TRBD2 (5 bases each). Germline CDR1 reads SGHVS; CDR2 reads FNYEAQ. The CDR3 contains 14 residues. V gave up 4 bases and J gave up 6 bases, with 12 bases separating them. The CDR3 DNA sequence: TGTGCCAGCAGCTCTCGAGGGGTTCCCGGGGAGCTGTTTTTT. Amino acids: CASSSRGVPGELFF.

The chain joins TRBV6-1 to TRBJ1-5; D call uncertain. Between the trimmed V and J ends, which lost 3 bases and 5 bases, there was a span of 2 bases. This CDR3 has 11 amino acids. Germline CDR1 reads MNHNS; CDR2 reads SASEGT. In nucleotides, the CDR3 is TGTGCCAGCAGTGAGGATCAGCCCCAGCATTTT. As protein: CASSEDQPQHF.

This sequence joins TRBV6-4 and TRBJ1-1, with no clear D. Germline V gene sequence: CDR1 MRHNA, CDR2 SNTAGT. The CDR3 extends over 14 amino acids. The V end lost 7 bases, the J end lost 8 bases, and 20 bases lay between the germline ends. For the CDR3, the DNA is TGTGCCAGCACCGTTGGGGTGGGAGCTTCCGAAGCTTTCTTT. Amino acid sequence: CASTVGVGASEAFF.

This clone was detected only once. The V and J genes are TRBV29-1 and TRBJ2-1; D unclear. This CDR3 contains 13 residues. Trimming removed 3 bases at V and 8 bases at J, with 14 bases between. CDR1 and CDR2 from the germline V gene are SQVTM and ANQGSEA. The CDR3 is CSVEVAAWDEQFF. In nucleotides, the CDR3 is TGCAGCGTTGAGGTGGCGGCTTGGGATGAGCAGTTCTTC.

This clone was recorded a few times. This sequence joins TRBV6-1 and TRBJ1-2; D unresolved. Between the trimmed V and J ends, which lost 3 bases and 8 bases, there was a span of 13 bases. Germline CDR1 reads MNHNS; CDR2 reads SASEGT. The CDR3 is 13 amino acids. This chain's CDR3 is CASSDQGLLGYTF. The DNA for the CDR3 is TGTGCCAGCAGTGATCAAGGGTTACTGGGCTACACCTTC.

The chain is built from TRBV6-5 and TRBJ2-2; 7 nucleotides agree with TRBD1. The germline V gene encodes CDR1 MNHEY and CDR2 SVGAGI. CDR3 length: 14 amino acids. With 6 bases clipped from V and 7 bases from J, the junction kept 8 bases outside the gene matches. The DNA of the CDR3 is TGTGCCAGCAGGGGAAGGGGGCGCGTCGGGGAGCTGTTTTTT. Translated: CASRGRGRVGELFF.

This clone has only a few counts. CDR3 nucleotides: TGTGCCAGCAGCGAGCGGGAGGGCTCCTACAATGAGCAGTTCTTC. It encodes CASSEREGSYNEQFF. The V and J genes are TRBV9 and TRBJ2-1; 10 nucleotides match TRBD2. The CDR3 sequence is 15 residues long. V gave up 3 bases and J gave up 0 bases; unmatched junction bases: 0. The germline CDR1 and CDR2 sequences are SGDLS and YYNGEE.

The CDR3 spells CASSGRDRGSYEQYF. In DNA, the CDR3 is TGTGCCAGTAGTGGCCGGGACAGGGGATCCTACGAGCAGTACTTC. The chain recombines TRBV19 with TRBJ2-7; 10 bases are shared with TRBD1. In germline, CDR1 is LNHDA, CDR2 SQIVND (reference sequence). This CDR3 has 15 amino acids. V dropped 5 bases and J dropped 1; count of bases not matched to a gene: 5.

CDR3 in amino acids: CASSQGNRNEQFF. The CDR3 DNA is TGTGCCAGCAGCCAAGGTAACAGAAATGAGCAGTTCTTC. This chain links TRBV14 with TRBJ2-1; D remains ambiguous. The CDR3 spans 13 residues. Trimming left V 1 base short and J 7 bases short, with 8 bases between. CDR1 is SGHDN and CDR2 is FVKESK in the germline V gene.

The rearrangement links TRBV25-1 to TRBJ1-2, with 9 bases aligning to TRBD1. The CDR3 loop spans 12 amino acids. The trim removed 5 bases at V and 8 bases at J, leaving 3 bases unmatched. The germline gives CDR1 MGHDK, CDR2 SYGVNS. The CDR3 is CASSTGGQGYTF. CDR3 DNA sequence: TGTGCCAGCAGTACAGGGGGCCAAGGCTACACCTTC.

The rearrangement joins TRBV9 to TRBJ2-2; 8 bases match TRBD2. The CDR3 contains 16 residues. With V trimmed by 6 bases and J by 0 bases, 7 bases remained unmatched. The germline gives CDR1 SGDLS, CDR2 YYNGEE. CDR3 residues: CASNPDGRANTGELFF. CDR3 nucleotides: TGTGCCAGCAACCCCGACGGGAGGGCGAACACCGGGGAGCTGTTTTTT.

V usage is TRBV29-1 and J usage is TRBJ2-2; TRBD1 is a possible D gene (6 bases). Deletions cut 2 bases from V and 1 base from J, with 8 bases between. The CDR3 totals 14 residues. Germline V gene data show CDR1 as SQVTM and CDR2 as ANQGSEA. CDR3 amino acids: CSVELGQNTGELFF. DNA for the CDR3: TGCAGCGTTGAACTGGGACAGAACACCGGGGAGCTGTTTTTT.

This clone occurred once. The chain couples TRBV10-2 to TRBJ2-1; 9 bases align to TRBD2. The CDR3 is made up of 17 amino acids. Germline values: CDR1 WSHSY, CDR2 SAAADI. The V segment lost 2 bases and the J segment 7 bases; nucleotides outside the gene matches: 12. As DNA, the CDR3 is TGCGCCAGCAGTGAGCCCGGTAGCGGGAGAGTTGGGAATGAGCAGTTCTTC. Translating it yields CASSEPGSGRVGNEQFF.

V gene TRBV2 combines with J gene TRBJ2-7; D possibly corresponds to TRBD1 (6 bases). This CDR3 has 14 residues. Trimming removed 6 bases from V and 2 bases from J, with 14 bases in between. Germline lookup yields CDR1 SNHLY and CDR2 FYNNEI. The CDR3 sequence is CASRDRSRAYEQYF. CDR3 DNA: TGTGCCAGCAGAGACAGGTCACGGGCCTACGAGCAGTACTTC.

DNA for the CDR3: TGTGCCAGCAGCTTCACAGGACAGCGAAATGAAAAACTGTTTTTT. Translated: CASSFTGQRNEKLFF. The chain uses TRBV7-6 and TRBJ1-4; a weak D match, TRBD1 (6 bases). CDR3 length: 15 amino acids. Trimming took off 3 bases at V and 5 bases at J, with 13 bases between the two ends. CDR1 and CDR2 (germline): SGHVS, FNYEAQ.

The chain couples TRBV19 to TRBJ1-1; weak D call: TRBD1 (5 bases). This CDR3 has 14 residues. The ends were cut back, 4 bases at V and 2 bases at J, with 11 bases in the middle. CDR1 is LNHDA, CDR2 SQIVND, per germline (reference sequence). CDR3 bases: TGTGCCAGTAGTAAGGAGGGGAAAAACACTGAAGCTTTCTTT. It translates to CASSKEGKNTEAFF.

The CDR3 spells CAISETPLGNEQFF. Here the CDR3 DNA reads TGTGCCATCAGTGAGACCCCTTTAGGCAATGAGCAGTTCTTC. The V and J genes are TRBV10-3 and TRBJ2-1; D not resolved. The germline V gene has CDR1 ENHRY and CDR2 SYGVKD. Trimming removed 2 bases at V and 6 bases at J, with 11 bases between. The CDR3 loop spans 14 amino acids.

The chain is built from TRBV15 and TRBJ2-2; possible D gene TRBD2, 6 bases. From germline, CDR1 is LNHNV and CDR2 YYDKDF (reference sequence). V was cut by 0 bases and J by 0 bases, with 11 bases left in between. The CDR3 length is 17 residues. The CDR3 reads CATSRDWGETNTGELFF. CDR3 DNA sequence: TGTGCCACCAGCAGAGATTGGGGGGAAACGAACACCGGGGAGCTGTTTTTT. The complete variable domain, with remaining parts taken from reference TRBV15 and TRBJ2-2, reads DAMVIQNPRYQVTQFGKPVTLSCSQTLNHNVMYWYQQKSSQAPKLLFHYYDKDFNNEADTPDNFQSRRPNTSFCFLDIRSPGLGDTAMYLCATSRDWGETNTGELFFGEGSRLTVL.

The CDR3 DNA reads as TGTGCCAGTAGTATAGCGGGAGCGGGAGAGACCCAGTACTTC. As protein: CASSIAGAGETQYF. The V and J genes are TRBV19 and TRBJ2-5, with D possibly being TRBD2 (6 bases). Deletions cut 1 base from V and 4 bases from J, with 10 bases between. Germline V gives CDR1 LNHDA, CDR2 SQIVND (reference sequence). CDR3 size: 14 residues.

The chain couples TRBV19 to TRBJ1-5; possibly TRBD1 for D (5 bases). This CDR3 contains 12 residues. The germline V and J ends were trimmed by 10 bases and 1 base, with 8 bases remaining between them. The germline V gene encodes CDR1 LNHDA and CDR2 SQIVND (reference sequence). The CDR3 nucleotides are TGTGCCACCTCAGGGAGCAATCAGCCCCAGCATTTT. Amino acid sequence: CATSGSNQPQHF.

This rearrangement joins TRBV7-8 to TRBJ1-2; 8 bases fit TRBD1. V was pared by 7 bases and J by 7 bases, with 8 bases of the junction left unmatched. Germline CDR1 reads SGHVS; CDR2 reads FQNEAQ. This CDR3 has 13 amino acids. The CDR3 is CASNRPTGAGYTF. The DNA of the CDR3 is TGTGCCAGCAACCGACCGACAGGGGCTGGCTACACCTTC.

The CDR3 region has the DNA TGCGCCAGCAGTTATGGACAGGGAGGTTACAATGAGCAGTTCTTC. Translated: CASSYGQGGYNEQFF. The V gene is TRBV5-1, the J gene TRBJ2-1; TRBD1 aligns across 8 bases. J gave up 4 bases and V 5 bases, and 8 bases lay outside the gene matches. There are 15 residues in the CDR3. CDR1 and CDR2 (germline): SGHRS, YFSETQ.

The V gene is TRBV6-5, the J gene TRBJ2-3, with 7 bases matching TRBD2. V shed 2 bases and J 2 bases; nucleotides not matched to a gene: 4. The length of the CDR3 is 15 residues. The germline gives CDR1 MNHEY, CDR2 SVGAGI. The CDR3 region has the DNA TGTGCCAGCAGTTACGGCGGGGGAATCACAGATACGCAGTATTTT. It specifies CASSYGGGITDTQYF.